This section outlines one T cell receptor (beta chain) sequence together with its context. The antigen is unknown. 13 Jbeta primers and 60 Vbeta primers were used for the PCR. The method was immunoSEQ multiplex PCR; TCRdb's version includes in-frame clones alone and lacks a portion of them. The data contain roughly 82,000 clones, roughly 74% of them singletons. The CDR3 runs 11 residues. V lost 4 bases and J 9 bases, leaving 8 bases between the germline ends. Germline lookup yields CDR1 MGHRA and CDR2 YSYEKL. The data were taken from a study of cytomegalovirus exposure and HLA in healthy donors. General study points: Likely technical artifact: a cluster of highly shared sequence variants.

The V and J genes are TRBV4-1 and TRBJ2-3; the D gene is possibly TRBD1 (6 bases). This receptor was identified in a woman in her forties or fifties in good health and CMV-seropositive. Material for sequencing was PBMCs. The CDR3 loop reads CASSPGATQYF. The CDR3 DNA reads as TGCGCCAGCAGCCCAGGGGCCACGCAGTATTTT.